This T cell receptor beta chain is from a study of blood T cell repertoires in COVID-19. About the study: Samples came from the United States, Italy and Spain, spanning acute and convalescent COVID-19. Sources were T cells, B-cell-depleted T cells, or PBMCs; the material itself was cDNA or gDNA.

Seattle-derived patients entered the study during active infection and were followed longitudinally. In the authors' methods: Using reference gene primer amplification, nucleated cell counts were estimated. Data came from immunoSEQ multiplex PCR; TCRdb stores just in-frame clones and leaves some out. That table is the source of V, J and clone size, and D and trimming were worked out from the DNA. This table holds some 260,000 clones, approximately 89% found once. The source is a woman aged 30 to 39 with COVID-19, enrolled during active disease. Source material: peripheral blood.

The CDR3 DNA sequence: TGTGCCAGCAGCCCCCAGGGGGTCCTCCAAGAGACCCAGTACTTC. Translated: CASSPQGVLQETQYF. This chain connects TRBV11-2 to TRBJ2-5; TRBD1 agrees at 7 bases. CDR1 is SGHAT and CDR2 is FQNNGV in the germline V gene. This CDR3 region has 15 residues. With V trimmed by 5 bases and J by 1 base, 7 bases remained unmatched.